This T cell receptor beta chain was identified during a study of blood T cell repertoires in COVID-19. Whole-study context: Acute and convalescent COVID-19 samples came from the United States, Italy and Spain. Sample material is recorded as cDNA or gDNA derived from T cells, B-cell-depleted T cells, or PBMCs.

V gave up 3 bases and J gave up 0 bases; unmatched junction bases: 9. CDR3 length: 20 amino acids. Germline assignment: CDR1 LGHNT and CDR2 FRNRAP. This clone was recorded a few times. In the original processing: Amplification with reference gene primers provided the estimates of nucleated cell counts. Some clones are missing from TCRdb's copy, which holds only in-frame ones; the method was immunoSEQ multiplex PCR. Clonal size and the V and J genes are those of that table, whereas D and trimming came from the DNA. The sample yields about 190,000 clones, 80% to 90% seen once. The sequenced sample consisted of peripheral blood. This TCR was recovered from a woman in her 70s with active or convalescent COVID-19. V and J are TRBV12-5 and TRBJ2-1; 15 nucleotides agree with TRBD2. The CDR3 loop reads CASGFVPGLAGGRSYNEQFF. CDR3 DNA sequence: TGTGCTAGTGGTTTCGTCCCGGGACTAGCGGGAGGACGCTCCTACAATGAGCAGTTCTTC.